Shown below are 30 T cell receptor beta chains from a single sample sequenced in a study of T cell responses to AZD1222 COVID-19 vaccine. The table came from immunoSEQ multiplex PCR; TCRdb's copy has only in-frame clones and leaves some out. Among some 99,000 clones listed, about 88% were seen once. The source was peripheral blood, collected 28 days after the second AZD1222 dose. The origin of the receptors is an adult who received the AZD1222 COVID-19 vaccine.

The V call is TRBV6-5, the J call TRBJ2-1, with 8 bases matching TRBD2. Germline CDR1 and CDR2: MNHEY and SVGAGI. The CDR3 length is 15 residues. Unmatched junction bases numbered 10, after V lost 5 bases and J lost 7 bases. The CDR3 bases are TGTGCCAGCAGTACGGGGAGCGGGGGACAAAATGAGCAGTTCTTC. This codes for CASSTGSGGQNEQFF.

The chain carries TRBV29-1 and TRBJ2-3, with TRBD1 matching over 10 bases. CDR3 length: 14 amino acids. Germline V gives CDR1 SQVTM, CDR2 ANQGSEA. Losses at the gene ends were 7 bases for V and 4 bases for J; bases not matched to a gene: 8. The CDR3: CSAGQGEVSDTQYF. The CDR3 DNA reads as TGCAGCGCCGGACAGGGGGAGGTATCAGATACGCAGTATTTT.

The chain employs TRBV18 and TRBJ1-1; D is undetermined. V gave up 1 base and J gave up 6 bases, with 6 bases separating them. Germline CDR1 and CDR2: KGHSH and LQKENI. This CDR3 is 12 amino acids long. The CDR3 sequence is CASSPRESEAFF. The CDR3 DNA follows: TGTGCCAGCTCACCACGCGAATCTGAAGCTTTCTTT.

The V and J genes are TRBV21-1 and TRBJ2-1; TRBD1 is taken as the D call from the table, unchecked against the DNA. TRBV21-1 is listed as a pseudogene. The CDR3 sequence is 15 residues long. CDR3: CASSSSTGNYNEQFF. In DNA form, the CDR3 reads TGTGCCAGCAGCAGTAGTACAGGGAACTACAATGAGCAGTTCTTC.

There are a few counts of this clone. The chain has TRBV2 and TRBJ2-1; 13 nucleotides line up with TRBD2. V was pared by 6 bases and J by 5 bases, with 4 bases of the junction left unmatched. CDR1 SNHLY and CDR2 FYNNEI come from the germline V gene. The CDR3 consists of 15 residues. Here the CDR3 reads CASRGLAGRDNEQFF. DNA for the CDR3: TGTGCCAGCAGGGGACTAGCGGGACGGGACAATGAGCAGTTCTTC.

The V and J genes are TRBV3-1 (or the pseudogene TRBV3-2) and TRBJ1-2, with D possibly TRBD1 on 6 matching bases. The CDR3 extends over 12 amino acids. Germline CDR1 LGHDT, CDR2 YNNKEL (reference sequence). Trimming removed 5 bases at V and 6 bases at J, with 10 bases between. The CDR3 coding sequence is TGTGCCAGCAGCATCGACAGGAATGGCTACACCTTC. This encodes CASSIDRNGYTF.

This chain uses TRBV25-1 with TRBJ2-3; 9 bases agree with TRBD2. Germline-derived CDR1 and CDR2 are MGHDK and SYGVNS. This CDR3 contains 15 residues. V dropped 3 bases and J dropped 4; count of bases not matched to a gene: 5. CDR3 in amino acids: CASSDTSGFSDTQYF. CDR3 bases: TGTGCCAGCAGTGATACTAGCGGGTTTTCAGATACGCAGTATTTT.

The V call is TRBV6-5, the J call TRBJ1-6, with 7 bases matching TRBD1. Germline lookup yields CDR1 MNHEY and CDR2 SVGAGI. This CDR3 is 13 amino acids long. The V segment lost 11 bases and the J segment 6 bases; nucleotides outside the gene matches: 7. DNA for the CDR3: TGTGCCCACCCGGGACAGTCTAATTCACCCCTCCACTTT. It codes for CAHPGQSNSPLHF.

This chain links TRBV29-1 with TRBJ1-1, with 9 positions matching TRBD1. Germline trimming cut 8 bases from V and 3 bases from J; bases unmatched to any gene: 7. This CDR3 spans 13 amino acids. CDR1 and CDR2 (germline): SQVTM, ANQGSEA. CDR3 DNA: TGCAGCACGCGGGGACAGGGTTACACTGAAGCTTTCTTT. Amino acid sequence: CSTRGQGYTEAFF.

The rearrangement uses TRBV5-6 and TRBJ1-1; no reliable D call. Per germline, CDR1 SGHDT and CDR2 YYEEEE. This CDR3 comprises 15 residues. Trimming took off 1 base at V and 1 base at J, with 11 bases between the two ends. The CDR3 here is CASSLIRGANTEAFF. CDR3 DNA: TGTGCCAGCAGCTTGATTCGCGGAGCGAACACTGAAGCTTTCTTT.

In its sample, this clone was seen a few times. The chain links TRBV3-1 (or the pseudogene TRBV3-2) to TRBJ1-1; 9 nucleotides align to TRBD1. V gave up 1 base and J gave up 4 bases; unmatched junction bases: 13. This CDR3 has 18 amino acids. Germline lookup yields CDR1 LGHDT and CDR2 YNNKEL (reference sequence). This chain's CDR3 is CASSQVFGQGRQGTEAFF. The CDR3 DNA reads as TGTGCCAGCAGCCAAGTCTTCGGACAGGGGCGGCAGGGCACTGAAGCTTTCTTT.

In its sample, this clone was seen a few times. The chain combines TRBV11-2 with TRBJ1-1, with TRBD1 identical over 7 bases. The CDR3 consists of 13 residues. After removal of 3 bases from V and 8 bases from J, the junction contained 6 bases not matched to a gene. In germline, CDR1 is SGHAT, CDR2 FQNNGV. The CDR3 loop reads CASSFQGGTEAFF. The CDR3 nucleotides read TGTGCCAGCAGCTTCCAGGGGGGGACAGAAGCTTTCTTT.

V is TRBV7-3 and J is TRBJ2-7; 10 bases map to TRBD2. The germline V gene has CDR1 SGHTA and CDR2 FQGTGA. CDR3 length equals 20 residues. The V and J ends lost 3 bases and 3 bases, in that order; junction bases with no gene match: 20. In nucleotides, the CDR3 is TGTGCCAGCAGCTTTCGACAGGGATTCGATTGGGCTAGCGGGAGCTACGAGCAGTACTTC. Its protein is CASSFRQGFDWASGSYEQYF.

This chain links TRBV15 with TRBJ2-3; D may be TRBD1 (5 bases). This CDR3 has 15 amino acids. The germline V gene has CDR1 LNHNV and CDR2 YYDKDF (reference sequence). Trimming shortened V by 6 bases and J by 1 base, and 14 bases separated the two germline ends. The CDR3, as DNA: TGTGCCACCAGGGTACGTTTAGGGGGCACAGATACGCAGTATTTT. As protein: CATRVRLGGTDTQYF.

V and J are TRBV5-1 and TRBJ2-7; 8 bases map to TRBD1. The CDR3 runs 14 residues. Germline V CDR1 and CDR2: SGHRS, YFSETQ. Trimming at V came to 3 bases and at J to 3 bases, leaving 5 bases not matched to a gene. This CDR3 reads CASSSRDRLYEQYF. The CDR3 nucleotides read TGCGCCAGCAGCTCCCGGGACAGGCTCTACGAGCAGTACTTC.

The V gene is TRBV19, the J gene TRBJ1-1; D call uncertain. Trimming removed 5 bases from V and 1 base from J, with 14 bases in between. Germline values: CDR1 LNHDA, CDR2 SQIVND (reference sequence). The CDR3 covers 15 residues. The DNA for the CDR3 is TGTGCCAGTAGTCTACAAGGTAGACCGAACACTGAAGCTTTCTTT. Translated, it gives CASSLQGRPNTEAFF.

The rearrangement uses TRBV27 and TRBJ2-3, with D possibly matching TRBD2 (6 bases). Germline V gene data show CDR1 as MNHEY and CDR2 as SMNVEV (reference sequence). V lost 10 bases and J lost 0, with 11 bases in between. This CDR3 contains 13 residues. The CDR3 is CATRGTSTDTQYF. CDR3 DNA sequence: TGTGCCACCAGAGGGACTAGCACAGATACGCAGTATTTT.

This clone has only one observation. J is TRBJ1-1 and V is TRBV27, with 7 nucleotides matching TRBD1. The CDR3 runs to 15 residues. Germline CDR1 and CDR2: MNHEY and SMNVEV (reference sequence). The junction had 12 bases not matched to a gene; V was cut back by 5 bases and J by 6 bases. CDR3 DNA: TGTGCCAGCAGTCCGTGGATACAGGGGATCGCTGAAGCTTTCTTT. This sequence encodes CASSPWIQGIAEAFF.

The chain couples TRBV5-1 to TRBJ1-2; tentatively, D is TRBD1 (5 bases). Germline CDR1 reads SGHRS; CDR2 reads YFSETQ. The CDR3 contains 15 residues. Trimming removed 0 bases from V and 3 bases from J, with 12 bases in between. The CDR3 bases are TGCGCCAGCAGCTTGGTTCAGGGAGTTTACTATGGCTACACCTTC. Residues: CASSLVQGVYYGYTF.

V is TRBV10-1 and J is TRBJ2-3, with 7 bases that match TRBD2. Germline trimming cut 6 bases from V and 2 bases from J; bases unmatched to any gene: 11. Germline CDR1 WNHNN, CDR2 SYGVQD (reference sequence). CDR3 length equals 16 residues. This CDR3 reads CASSQAPGGDTDTQYF. DNA of the CDR3: TGCGCCAGCAGCCAAGCCCCGGGGGGAGACACAGATACGCAGTATTTT.

The chain has TRBV28 and TRBJ2-2; possible D gene TRBD1, 5 bases. Germline V gene sequence: CDR1 MDHEN, CDR2 SYDVKM. Trimming took off 4 bases at V and 6 bases at J, with 9 bases between the two ends. The length of the CDR3 is 13 residues. The CDR3 spells CASSYRTSGELFF. The CDR3 DNA reads as TGTGCCAGCAGTTACAGGACCTCCGGGGAGCTGTTTTTT.

V gene TRBV18 combines with J gene TRBJ2-2, with TRBD1 as a possible D gene (6 bases). The germline V gene encodes CDR1 KGHSH and CDR2 LQKENI. The V end was cut by 3 bases, the J end by 6 bases, with 8 bases between. The CDR3 is 13 amino acids. The CDR3 nucleotides read TGTGCCAGCTCACCGGGGGCCTCCGGGGAGCTGTTTTTT. This translates into CASSPGASGELFF.

The chain links TRBV5-1 to TRBJ2-3; 8 bases are a match to TRBD2. V gave up 4 bases and J gave up 4 bases; unmatched junction bases: 11. CDR1 is SGHRS, CDR2 YFSETQ, per germline. This CDR3 is built from 16 residues. In DNA, the CDR3 is TGCGCCAGCAGCGATGGACTAGCCGCCCGGGCAGATACGCAGTATTTT. Amino acid sequence: CASSDGLAARADTQYF.

The CDR3 spells CAWSVDRGYANTGELFF. The CDR3 nucleotides read TGTGCCTGGAGTGTAGACAGGGGGTACGCGAACACCGGGGAGCTGTTTTTT. The rearrangement uses TRBV30 and TRBJ2-2; 9 nucleotides agree with TRBD1. This CDR3 has 17 amino acids. J gave up 0 bases and V 0 bases, and 5 bases lay outside the gene matches. Germline CDR1 reads GTSNPN; CDR2 reads SVGIG (reference sequence).

V and J are TRBV9 and TRBJ2-1, with D possibly being TRBD2 (5 bases). The CDR3 is 15 amino acids. The germline V and J ends were trimmed by 0 bases and 2 bases, with 9 bases remaining between them. From germline, CDR1 is SGDLS and CDR2 YYNGEE. CDR3: CASSVVSGAYNEQFF. The CDR3 DNA is TGTGCCAGCAGCGTAGTAAGCGGAGCCTACAATGAGCAGTTCTTC.

The chain recombines TRBV10-1 with TRBJ2-7; D may be TRBD2 (5 bases). The V gene lost 1 base and the J gene lost 7 bases, with 14 bases spanning the gap. The CDR3 has 14 residues. In germline, CDR1 is WNHNN, CDR2 SYGVQD (reference sequence). The CDR3 coding sequence is TGCGCCAGCAGTGAGTGGGAGCATTCTAAGGAGCAGTACTTC. Encoded protein: CASSEWEHSKEQYF.

The V and J genes are TRBV27 and TRBJ1-1, with D possibly matching TRBD1 (5 bases). Germline V gene lookup returns CDR1 MNHEY and CDR2 SMNVEV (reference sequence). Trimming removed 7 bases at V and 4 bases at J, with 16 bases between. The CDR3 extends over 14 amino acids. As DNA, the CDR3 is TGTGCCAGCACCCGAAATACGGGGGTCACTGAAGCTTTCTTT. Translation: CASTRNTGVTEAFF.

The rearrangement uses TRBV7-9 and TRBJ2-7, with unresolved D. Trimming cost V 5 bases and J 0 bases, with 8 bases left between them. CDR1 is SEHNR and CDR2 is FQNEAQ in the germline V gene (reference sequence). The CDR3 has 13 amino acids. CDR3 nucleotides: TGTGCCAGCAGCCCACGTCTCTCCTACGAGCAGTACTTC. It encodes CASSPRLSYEQYF.

This chain joins TRBV29-1 and TRBJ1-1; D unclear. Germline V gene data show CDR1 as SQVTM and CDR2 as ANQGSEA. The CDR3 runs to 12 residues. Deletions cut 5 bases from V and 11 bases from J, with 18 bases between. CDR3 nucleotides: TGCAGCGTTTCTCAGGACGTGCAACGCGCTTTCTTT. Protein sequence: CSVSQDVQRAFF.

The gene calls are TRBV7-8 and TRBJ2-7; TRBD2 matches at 9 bases. Losses at the gene ends were 4 bases for V and 1 base for J; bases not matched to a gene: 5. The germline V gene has CDR1 SGHVS and CDR2 FQNEAQ. The CDR3 contains 15 residues. CDR3 bases: TGTGCCAGCAGCTCGTTTAGCGGGAGTTCCTACGAGCAGTACTTC. It translates to CASSSFSGSSYEQYF.